The rows below give T cell receptor beta chains drawn from one sample of a study of OX40 agonist ivuxolimab in advanced cancers. The protocol was immunoSEQ multiplex PCR, while the TCRdb copy is restricted to in-frame clones and leaves out a portion. Found here are tens of thousands of clones, around 87% of them singletons; the top ten hold 9.5% to 14%. Specimen: CD4+ or CD8+ T cells sorted from blood, collected in a trial of the OX40 agonist ivuxolimab. The receptor set was obtained from an adult with an advanced solid tumor such as melanoma, head and neck, liver or kidney cancer. Each CDR3 is given with its conserved first and last residue. The D gene is left open where the match is weak. Size is omitted from some rows. Given values are once, few, many or a class for expanded clones.

>TRBJ2-3|-|TRBV29-1|-
CSVEGGDTDTQYF
TGCAGCGTTGAAGGGGGCGACACAGATACGCAGTATTTT
>TRBJ1-2|-|TRBV5-4|-
CASRRGLTNYGYTF
TGTGCCAGCAGAAGGGGTCTTACCAACTATGGCTACACCTTC
>TRBJ2-1|-|TRBV5-1|-
CASSGTFNEQFF
TGCGCCAGCAGCGGTACATTCAATGAGCAGTTCTTC
>TRBJ2-1|-|TRBV27|-
CASSLYGLQSSYNEQFF
TGTGCCAGCAGTTTATATGGACTACAAAGCTCCTACAATGAGCAGTTCTTC
>TRBJ2-3|-|TRBV29-1|-
CSVTGTTTLVDTQYF
TGCAGCGTTACCGGGACAACGACCTTAGTAGATACGCAGTATTTT
>TRBJ2-1|-|TRBV5-1|-
CASSSSGTFYNEQFF
TGCGCCAGCAGCTCCTCCGGGACCTTCTACAATGAGCAGTTCTTC
>TRBJ2-2|-|TRBV7-6|-
CASSPSNTGELFF
TGTGCCAGCAGCCCCTCGAACACCGGGGAGCTGTTTTTT
>TRBJ2-7|once|TRBV6-6|TRBD1
CASSLGQGSYEQYF
TGTGCCAGCAGCCTTGGACAGGGCAGCTACGAGCAGTACTTC
>TRBJ2-5|-|TRBV2|-
CASSEVLRGSGETQYF
TGTGCCAGCAGTGAAGTCCTGAGGGGGTCGGGGGAGACCCAGTACTTC
>TRBJ2-5|-|TRBV19|TRBD2
CASSNRGGEETQYF
TGTGCCAGTAGCAATCGGGGAGGGGAAGAGACCCAGTACTTC
>TRBJ1-3|-|TRBV7-6|-
CASSSGVTRNTIYF
TGTGCCAGCAGCTCGGGGGTTACGAGAAACACCATATATTTT
>TRBJ1-3|-|TRBV7-3|-
CASSLTPSGNTIYF
TGTGCCAGCAGCTTAACGCCTTCCGGAAACACCATATATTTT
>TRBJ1-5|-|TRBV6-1|TRBD1
CASVGTGSQPQHF
TGTGCCAGCGTTGGGACAGGGAGTCAGCCCCAGCATTTT
>TRBJ1-1|-|TRBV10-3|-
CAISESFQGNTEAFF
TGTGCCATCAGTGAGTCGTTCCAGGGGAACACTGAAGCTTTCTTT
>TRBJ2-7|-|TRBV2|-
CASKVSQSIYGQYF
TGTGCCAGCAAGGTTTCCCAATCCATATACGGGCAGTACTTC
>TRBJ2-1|-|TRBV7-6|-
CASSLGSGSYNEQFF
TGTGCCAGCAGCTTAGGCTCAGGCTCCTACAATGAGCAGTTCTTC
>TRBJ2-5|few|TRBV2|TRBD2
CASSATSGGGETQYF
TGTGCCAGCAGTGCAACTAGCGGGGGAGGGGAGACCCAGTACTTC
>TRBJ1-2|once|TRBV28|-
CASSPYPRHHTNYGYTF
TGTGCCAGCAGTCCCTACCCTCGGCACCATACTAACTATGGCTACACCTTC
>TRBJ2-5|-|TRBV28|-
CASSTGTTQETQYF
TGTGCCAGCAGCACTGGGACAACACAAGAGACCCAGTACTTC
>TRBJ1-1|-|TRBV18|-
CASSPNGRGSWNTEAFF
TGTGCCAGCTCACCTAATGGCAGGGGTTCATGGAACACTGAAGCTTTCTTT
>TRBJ2-2|-|TRBV5-1|-
CASSPEVGYTGELFF
TGCGCCAGCAGCCCGGAAGTGGGCTACACCGGGGAGCTGTTTTTT
>TRBJ1-1|-|TRBV9|-
CASSVDSNTEAFF
TGTGCCAGCAGCGTAGATTCGAACACTGAAGCTTTCTTT
>TRBJ1-2|-|TRBV5-5|-
CASSPVGVRYGYTF
TGTGCCAGCAGTCCGGTGGGGGTCCGGTATGGCTACACCTTC
>TRBJ1-2|-|TRBV19|-
CASWGTHGYTF
TGTGCCAGTTGGGGGACTCATGGCTACACCTTC
>TRBJ1-2|-|TRBV2|TRBD1
CASSDRGRGYTF
TGTGCCAGCAGCGACAGGGGTCGGGGCTACACCTTC
>TRBJ2-5|-|TRBV5-1|TRBD1
CASSVAGTGGETQYF
TGCGCCAGCAGCGTAGCCGGGACAGGGGGCGAGACCCAGTACTTC
>TRBJ2-7|-|TRBV7-8|-
CASSFRDTSVYF
TGTGCCAGCAGCTTCCGGGACACCTCCGTGTACTTC
>TRBJ1-5|-|TRBV4-2|-
CASSTAGEASNNQPQHF
TGTGCCAGCAGCACGGCGGGGGAGGCCTCTAATAATCAGCCCCAGCATTTT
>TRBJ1-1|-|TRBV29-1|-
CSVGMGRANTEAFF
TGCAGCGTTGGGATGGGAAGGGCGAACACTGAAGCTTTCTTT
>TRBJ1-5|-|TRBV5-6|-
CASSLEAYYSNQPQHF
TGTGCCAGCAGCTTGGAGGCATATTATAGCAATCAGCCCCAGCATTTT
>TRBJ2-3|once|TRBV29-1|-
CSVEEAARTDTQYF
TGCAGCGTTGAAGAAGCGGCCCGCACAGATACGCAGTATTTT
>TRBJ1-2|-|TRBV28|-
CASSFKGGGYGYTF
TGTGCCAGCAGTTTCAAGGGAGGGGGCTATGGCTACACCTTC
>TRBJ2-3|-|TRBV5-6|-
CASTPLRATDTQYF
TGTGCCAGCACCCCCCTTAGGGCCACAGATACGCAGTATTTT
>TRBJ1-5|once|TRBV7-9|-
CASSLAAGGSQPQHF
TGTGCCAGCAGCTTGGCGGCGGGGGGTTCACAGCCCCAGCATTTT
>TRBJ2-3|-|TRBV19|TRBD1
CASRNRTGRLTDTQYF
TGTGCCAGTAGAAACAGGACAGGGCGGCTCACAGATACGCAGTATTTT
>TRBJ1-4|-|TRBV28|TRBD1
CASSLFGTGLFF
TGTGCCAGCAGTTTATTTGGGACAGGGCTGTTTTTT
>TRBJ2-3|-|TRBV6-1|TRBD1
CASSSTGGLDTQYF
TGTGCCAGCAGCTCTACAGGGGGCCTAGATACGCAGTATTTT
>TRBJ1-2|-|TRBV28|-
CASSFTDLYGYTF
TGTGCCAGCAGTTTCACCGACCTCTATGGCTACACCTTC
>TRBJ1-3|few|TRBV2|-
CASSERSGHTIYF
TGTGCCAGCAGTGAAAGGTCTGGACACACCATATATTTT
>TRBJ1-4|-|TRBV9|-
CASSRDGNEKLFF
TGTGCCAGCAGCAGGGACGGAAATGAAAAACTGTTTTTT
>TRBJ2-6|-|TRBV29-1|TRBD2
CSVFSGAGANVLTF
TGCAGCGTTTTTAGCGGGGCTGGGGCCAACGTCCTGACTTTC
>TRBJ1-1|-|TRBV29-1|-
CSVEGAGGWTEAFF
TGCAGCGTTGAAGGGGCGGGGGGCTGGACTGAAGCTTTCTTT
>TRBJ1-4|-|TRBV27|TRBD1
CASSLRTGVGEKLFF
TGTGCCAGCAGTCTCAGGACAGGGGTTGGCGAAAAACTGTTTTTT
>TRBJ2-5|-|TRBV5-1|-
CASSLGGTPLETQYF
TGCGCCAGCAGCTTGGGAGGGACCCCGCTCGAGACCCAGTACTTC
>TRBJ2-1|-|TRBV7-2|TRBD2
CASSYTSGRANEQFF
TGTGCCAGCAGCTACACTAGCGGGAGGGCCAATGAGCAGTTCTTC
>TRBJ1-2|-|TRBV28|TRBD1
CASSRGEYGYTF
TGTGCCAGCAGCAGGGGGGAGTATGGCTACACCTTC
>TRBJ2-7|-|TRBV10-3|-
CAISGAPGVYEQYF
TGTGCCATCTCCGGGGCGCCAGGGGTTTACGAGCAGTACTTC
>TRBJ1-4|-|TRBV5-4|-
CASSRGSTNEKLFF
TGTGCCAGCAGCAGAGGGTCCACTAATGAAAAACTGTTTTTT
>TRBJ2-2|-|TRBV27|-
CASRSRQEYTGELFF
TGTGCCAGCAGATCCAGACAGGAGTACACCGGGGAGCTGTTTTTT
>TRBJ2-3|-|TRBV2|TRBD2
CASSGGAGGPSRDTQYF
TGTGCCAGCAGTGGAGGGGCGGGAGGGCCCTCGAGGGATACGCAGTATTTT
>TRBJ1-1|-|TRBV19|-
CASSGWAGWTEAFF
TGTGCCAGTAGTGGATGGGCAGGGTGGACTGAAGCTTTCTTT
>TRBJ1-6|-|TRBV5-1|-
CASSLSPQATLHF
TGCGCCAGCAGCTTGTCCCCCCAGGCGACCCTCCACTTT
>TRBJ2-3|-|TRBV5-1|-
CASSLRGTTDTQYF
TGCGCCAGCAGCTTGAGAGGCACCACAGATACGCAGTATTTT
>TRBJ2-7|-|TRBV5-1|TRBD2
CASSPGLVSYEQYF
TGCGCCAGCAGCCCGGGACTAGTCTCCTACGAGCAGTACTTC
>TRBJ2-7|-|TRBV25-1|TRBD2
CASMLAGENEQYF
TGTGCCAGCATGCTAGCGGGAGAAAACGAGCAGTACTTC
>TRBJ2-3|once|TRBV11-2|-
CASSLGLSTDTQYF
TGTGCCAGCAGCTTGGGCCTAAGCACAGATACGCAGTATTTT
>TRBJ1-5|-|TRBV19|TRBD1
CAVRKDRDQPQHF
TGTGCCGTACGAAAGGACAGGGATCAGCCCCAGCATTTT
>TRBJ1-2|-|TRBV9|TRBD1
CASSADRDSRGYTF
TGTGCCAGCAGCGCCGACAGGGACTCTCGTGGCTACACCTTC
>TRBJ2-1|-|TRBV10-2|-
CASSESAEFSYNEQFF
TGCGCCAGCAGTGAGTCGGCGGAGTTCAGCTACAATGAGCAGTTCTTC